The 8 T cell receptor beta chains below all came from one sample that was sequenced in a study of T cell responses to AZD1222 COVID-19 vaccine. TCRdb's copy holds only in-frame clones and misses some; the assay was immunoSEQ multiplex PCR. Among 150,000 to 200,000 clones, 93% were seen once, and the ten largest hold approximately 4%. The sample in question was peripheral blood, obtained on day 0 of AZD1222 vaccination. The receptors here all came from an adult in good health.

CDR3 in amino acids: CASSQTLGTGLYEQYF. The DNA of the CDR3 is TGCGCCAGCAGCCAAACTCTGGGGACAGGGCTTTACGAGCAGTACTTC. The chain recombines TRBV4-1 with TRBJ2-7, with TRBD1 matching over 9 bases. With V trimmed by 2 bases and J by 4 bases, 9 bases remained unmatched. Germline V lookup: CDR1 MGHRA, CDR2 YSYEKL. This CDR3 is 16 amino acids long.

This clone showed up just a few times. The chain links TRBV7-9 to TRBJ1-5; 9 nucleotides agree with TRBD1. Per the germline V gene, CDR1 is SEHNR and CDR2 is FQNEAQ (reference sequence). After removal of 4 bases from V and 6 bases from J, the junction contained 7 bases not matched to a gene. The CDR3 extends over 15 amino acids. CDR3 nucleotide sequence: TGTGCCAGCAGCTCCGCGGGACAGGGCGCTCAGCCCCAGCATTTT. This encodes CASSSAGQGAQPQHF.

This chain links TRBV9 with TRBJ2-6; D may be TRBD1 (5 bases). Per germline, CDR1 SGDLS and CDR2 YYNGEE. This CDR3 has 16 residues. V was trimmed by 2 bases and J by 0 bases, leaving 9 bases between them. The CDR3 protein is CASSVQGRSGANVLTF. Written as DNA, the CDR3 is TGTGCCAGCAGCGTCCAGGGCCGCTCTGGGGCCAACGTCCTGACTTTC.

The V gene is TRBV19, the J gene TRBJ1-5; D remains unclear. The V end lost 0 bases, the J end lost 11 bases, and 11 bases lay between the germline ends. CDR3 length: 13 residues. Germline V gives CDR1 LNHDA, CDR2 SQIVND (reference sequence). Here the CDR3 reads CASSIEVRGAQHF. The CDR3, as DNA: TGTGCCAGTAGTATAGAAGTCCGCGGGGCCCAGCATTTT.

This chain links TRBV21-1 with TRBJ1-3. TRBV21-1 constitutes a pseudogene. CDR3 length equals 13 residues. CDR3 coding DNA: TGTGCCAGCATCTTAGAGCAGGGAAACACCATATATTTT. This translates into CASILEQGNTIYF.

The V call is TRBV6-2 or TRBV6-3, the J call TRBJ1-2; D is ambiguous. With 2 bases removed from V and 6 bases from J, the gap between germline ends came to 19 bases. This CDR3 is built from 16 residues. CDR1 and CDR2 from the germline V gene are MNHEY and SVGEGT. The CDR3 DNA is TGTGCCAGCAGTTACACGGGCAGGCGTATTGTTCATGGCTACACCTTC. This translates into CASSYTGRRIVHGYTF.

The V gene is TRBV5-1, the J gene TRBJ2-1; 7 bases are shared with TRBD1. In germline, CDR1 is SGHRS, CDR2 YFSETQ. This CDR3 has 14 amino acids. After removal of 7 bases from V and 5 bases from J, the junction contained 9 bases not matched to a gene. The CDR3, as DNA: TGCGCCAGCGGGGAAGGACAGGTCGACAATGAGCAGTTCTTC. It encodes CASGEGQVDNEQFF.

The rearrangement joins TRBV4-2 to TRBJ1-5; no reliable D call. The V and J ends lost 4 bases and 5 bases respectively, with 9 bases between them. Germline V gives CDR1 LGHNA, CDR2 YNFKEQ. The CDR3 contains 13 residues. The CDR3 spells CASSLRRDQPQHF. CDR3 in DNA: TGTGCCAGCAGCCTTAGGAGGGATCAGCCCCAGCATTTT.